The present T cell receptor (beta chain) was sequenced within a study of T cells in Graves' hyperthyroidism and ophthalmopathy. Study as a whole: Staff took peripheral blood when the initial diagnosis was made, before any treatment began. Whole-study findings and limits: Most thyroid clonotypes expanded above 0.001 appeared in blood too.

Note on this clonotype: Its target is unknown.

Investigators excluded patients with uncontrolled infection, other autoimmune disease, pregnancy or lactation. Diagnosing involved the use of clinical symptoms, serum thyroxine and TRAb, thyroid ultrasound and orbital computed tomography. TCR beta CDR3 sequences were amplified from RNA transcripts. The HTBI primer set drove a first-round RT-PCR of the TCR CDR3. TCRdb recomputed calls from the multiplex PCR reads with MiXCR, one row per CDR3 protein. Of 200,000 to 300,000 distinct CDR3 sequences listed, about 25% are singletons. The clonotype was recovered from a middle-aged woman with Graves' ophthalmopathy. Sequenced input: blood.

The CDR3 protein is CASRNVAEAFF. The CDR3 DNA sequence: TGTGCCAGTAGGAACGTGGCTGAAGCTTTCTTT. The rearrangement joins TRBV12-3 or TRBV12-4 to TRBJ1-1, with D uncertain. The CDR3 extends over 11 amino acids. Trimming removed 9 bases from V and 6 bases from J, with 11 bases in between.